One and the same sample provided the 2 T cell receptor beta chains below, sequenced in a study of T cell repertoires in cytomegalovirus infection. TCRdb passed the reads through MiXCR, listing each CDR3 protein once. The sample lists 200,000 to 300,000 distinct CDR3 sequences, approximately 13% occurring once. Sequences were obtained from PBMCs. These receptors all stem from a human donor in good health (CMV status not recorded). Some clones in this sample may be carry-over from other donors' samples.

This clonotype has only a few counts. This chain links TRBV20-1 with TRBJ1-2; TRBD1 is a possible D gene (5 bases). V lost 3 bases, J lost 6 bases, and 14 bases lay in between. Per the germline V gene, CDR1 is DFQATT and CDR2 is SNEGSKA (reference sequence). This CDR3 comprises 13 residues. CDR3 protein: CSARRGAWDGYTF. The CDR3 DNA is TGCAGTGCTAGGAGAGGGGCATGGGATGGCTACACCTTC.

This clonotype was recorded many times. The chain carries TRBV20-1 and TRBJ1-6; TRBD1 agrees at 8 bases. Germline lookup yields CDR1 DFQATT and CDR2 SNEGSKA (reference sequence). J gave up 7 bases and V 1 base, and 9 bases lay outside the gene matches. The CDR3 has 16 amino acids. In DNA, the CDR3 is TGCAGTGCTAGAGTACACCAGGGACAGGTCAATTCACCCCTCCACTTT. Residues: CSARVHQGQVNSPLHF.